Listed below are T cell receptor beta chains from one sample, sequenced in a study of cytomegalovirus exposure and HLA in healthy donors. Using immunoSEQ multiplex PCR, the repertoire was profiled, and TCRdb retains in-frame clones only, with some absent. The sample includes 95,000 to 150,000 clones, approximately 80% of them seen just once. Sequenced: PBMCs. Every receptor here comes from a man aged 35 to 55 in good health and CMV-seronegative. Each CDR3 is given with its conserved first and last residue. D genes are given only for firm matches. The size of a clone is reported for some rows only, either as once, few or many, or as a class for expanded clones.

>once|TRBJ2-3|TRBV5-1|TRBD1
TGCGCCAGCAGCTCGGGACAGAACCCTAGCACAGATACGCAGTATTTT
CASSSGQNPSTDTQYF
>-|TRBJ2-7|TRBV7-9|-
TGTGCCAGCAGCGCCGAGCACTACGAGCAGTACTTC
CASSAEHYEQYF
>once|TRBJ2-6|TRBV4-2|-
TGTGCCAGCAGCCAAGGGGGGGTGGGGGCTGGGGCCAACGTCCTGACTTTC
CASSQGGVGAGANVLTF
>-|TRBJ2-1|TRBV5-1|TRBD1
TGCGCCAGCAGCTCAGACAGGGGGCTGAATGAGCAGTTCTTC
CASSSDRGLNEQFF
>-|TRBJ2-7|TRBV7-3|TRBD2
TGTGCCAGCAGCTTAACGGCTAGCGGGGGTTACGAGCAGTACTTC
CASSLTASGGYEQYF
>-|TRBJ1-4|TRBV4-2|TRBD1
TGTGCCAGCAGCCCGGGACAGGTTGGGGAAAAACTGTTTTTT
CASSPGQVGEKLFF
>-|TRBJ2-4|TRBV5-1|TRBD2
TGCGCCAGCAGCTTGGAGGCAGGGCCGGGGGGGATAAACATTCAGTACTTC
CASSLEAGPGGINIQYF
>-|TRBJ1-3|TRBV9|TRBD1
TGTGCCAGCAGCGTGGGGGGCCACAGGGGTTCTGGAAACACCATATATTTT
CASSVGGHRGSGNTIYF
>-|TRBJ1-5|TRBV7-2|-
TGTGCCAGCAGCTTACAAAGTTACGGGCAGCCCCAGCATTTT
CASSLQSYGQPQHF
>few|TRBJ2-5|TRBV9|TRBD1
TGTGCCAGCAGCTGGGACAGGGCCGGGGAGACCCAGTACTTC
CASSWDRAGETQYF
>-|TRBJ1-6|TRBV4-3|-
TGCGCCAGCAGCCAAGAGTCAGGGGCCGTCTCAAATTCACCCCTCCACTTT
CASSQESGAVSNSPLHF
>-|TRBJ1-5|TRBV7-2|-
TGTGCCAGCAGCCCCGGGGTAGGAGATTGGAATCAGCCCCAGCATTTT
CASSPGVGDWNQPQHF
>once|TRBJ2-7|TRBV11-2|-
TGTGCCAGCAGCTTACAGGGCTACGAGCAGTACTTC
CASSLQGYEQYF
>-|TRBJ2-1|TRBV7-9|TRBD2
TGTACCAGCACTGAACTAGCGGGGGCTTACAATGAGCAGTTCTTC
CTSTELAGAYNEQFF
>-|TRBJ2-3|TRBV9|-
TGTGCCAGCAGCGTAGGGGCAGGGGATAGCACAGATACGCAGTATTTT
CASSVGAGDSTDTQYF
>-|TRBJ1-1|TRBV4-2|-
TGTGCCAGCAGCCCGACAGTCTCAAGTGAAGCTTTCTTT
CASSPTVSSEAFF
>once|TRBJ2-1|TRBV4-1|-
TGCGCCAGCAGCCAAGATCGACTAATCCCGTTCTTC
CASSQDRLIPFF
>-|TRBJ2-7|TRBV7-6|TRBD1
TGTGCCAGCAGCTTGGGACAGGTCTACGAGCAGTACTTC
CASSLGQVYEQYF
>-|TRBJ2-4|TRBV27|TRBD1
TGTGCCAGCAGTTTATCGACGACAGGGGGCTATAACATTCAGTACTTC
CASSLSTTGGYNIQYF
>-|TRBJ2-3|TRBV7-3|TRBD2
TGTGCCAGCAGCTTAATTGGCGGGGGGGACACAGATACGCAGTATTTT
CASSLIGGGDTDTQYF
>-|TRBJ1-5|TRBV2|TRBD1
TGTGCCAGCAGACAGGACAGGGGTCTATATAGCAATCAGCCCCAGCATTTT
CASRQDRGLYSNQPQHF
>-|TRBJ2-2|TRBV7-6|-
TGTGCCAGCAGCTTAGAACAGAACACCGGGGAGCTGTTTTTT
CASSLEQNTGELFF
>few|TRBJ1-2|TRBV5-1|-
TGCGCCAGCAGCTTCTCCCGGGATGTGAGTTATGGCTACACCTTC
CASSFSRDVSYGYTF
>-|TRBJ1-4|TRBV5-6|TRBD1
TGTGCCAGCAGCCCCGACAGGGGGCCCACTAATGAAAAACTGTTTTTT
CASSPDRGPTNEKLFF
>-|TRBJ1-1|TRBV6-6|-
TGTGCCAGCAGTTACACCCTGGGGGGAACTGAAGCTTTCTTT
CASSYTLGGTEAFF
>-|TRBJ2-7|TRBV11-1|TRBD1
TGTGCCAGCAGCCCCCCCGGGACAGAGTTAGCCTCCGAGCAGTACTTC
CASSPPGTELASEQYF
>-|TRBJ1-1|TRBV7-9|TRBD1
TGTGCCAGCAGCCCCGGACAGGGGCCGATGAACACTGAAGCTTTCTTT
CASSPGQGPMNTEAFF
>-|TRBJ1-5|TRBV5-1|-
TGCGCCAGCAGCCTTCAGGGGAACGACAATCAGCCCCAGCATTTT
CASSLQGNDNQPQHF
>-|TRBJ1-1|TRBV11-1|-
TGTGCCAGCAGCTTCCTGGAGGGAGGCACTGAAGCTTTCTTT
CASSFLEGGTEAFF
>-|TRBJ2-4|TRBV7-9|TRBD1
TGTTCCAGCAGCTTAGCGCTTTTCGACAGGGAAGCCAAAAACATTCAGTACTTC
CSSSLALFDREAKNIQYF
>-|TRBJ2-2|TRBV4-3|-
TGCGCCAGCAGCCCGCGCGGAGGCACCGGGGAGCTGTTTTTT
CASSPRGGTGELFF
>-|TRBJ2-7|TRBV2|-
TGTGCCAGCGGACTGGGTCCCTACGAGCAGTACTTC
CASGLGPYEQYF
>-|TRBJ2-1|TRBV5-4|TRBD1
TGTGCCAGCAGATGGACAGGGGAGGGAAATGAGCAGTTCTTC
CASRWTGEGNEQFF
>few|TRBJ1-6|TRBV18|TRBD1
TGTGCCAGCTCAACGGACAGGGTAGGAAATTCACCCCTCCACTTT
CASSTDRVGNSPLHF
>-|TRBJ2-3|TRBV30|TRBD1
TGTGCCTATCTGCAGGGGGCGAGCACAGATACGCAGTATTTT
CAYLQGASTDTQYF
>-|TRBJ2-1|TRBV5-1|-
TGCGCCAGCAGCTGGCTTGGTTCGGGGGTGGGGAATGAGCAGTTCTTC
CASSWLGSGVGNEQFF
>-|TRBJ2-3|TRBV4-2|-
TGTGCCAGCAGCCAAGGTTCTAGTCGAGATACGCAGTATTTT
CASSQGSSRDTQYF
>-|TRBJ1-1|TRBV7-2|-
TGTGCCAGCAGCCTGCCGGGAACTGAAGCTTTCTTT
CASSLPGTEAFF
>once|TRBJ2-7|TRBV19|-
TGTGCCAGTAGTATAGGCTACGACTCAATCTACGAGCAGTACTTC
CASSIGYDSIYEQYF
>-|TRBJ2-1|TRBV19|-
TGTGCCAGTAGCCGACAGGCTAACAATGAGCAGTTCTTC
CASSRQANNEQFF
>-|TRBJ1-5|TRBV6-5|TRBD1
TGTGCCAGCAGTTACTCGGGGACAGAGAATCAGCCCCAGCATTTT
CASSYSGTENQPQHF
>few|TRBJ2-7|TRBV7-9|TRBD1
TGTGCCAGCAGCGCACCGGGGACAGGGTCCTACGAGCAGTACTTC
CASSAPGTGSYEQYF
>-|TRBJ1-5|TRBV27|-
TGTGCCAGCAGTTTAGGGAGGCGCGGTCCAAGTCAGCCCCAGCATTTT
CASSLGRRGPSQPQHF
>-|TRBJ1-2|TRBV28|-
TGTGCCAGCAGGACGGATTTCCGGGGGAATTATGGCTACACCTTC
CASRTDFRGNYGYTF
>-|TRBJ1-1|TRBV4-2|-
TGTGCCAGCAGCCAGACACCGAACACTGAAGCTTTCTTT
CASSQTPNTEAFF
>-|TRBJ2-7|TRBV5-1|TRBD1
TGCGCCAGCAGCGCCAGACAGGGAACCTACGAGCAGTACTTC
CASSARQGTYEQYF
>-|TRBJ1-4|TRBV9|TRBD1
TGTGCCAGCAGCGACCAGGGGGCTAGGGAAAAACTGTTTTTT
CASSDQGAREKLFF
>once|TRBJ2-2|TRBV5-1|-
TGCGCCAGCAGCGAGACAGTGAACACCGGGGAGCTGTTTTTT
CASSETVNTGELFF
>-|TRBJ1-5|TRBV5-6|-
TGTGCCAGCAGCACTACAGGGATCCATCAGCCCCAGCATTTT
CASSTTGIHQPQHF
>-|TRBJ2-7|TRBV27|-
TGTGCCAGCAGTTTCCGGGCGTTAGCGACCTACGAGCAGTACTTC
CASSFRALATYEQYF
>-|TRBJ2-3|TRBV28|TRBD2
TGTGCCAGCAGTTTCGGCGGGGGGGCCAGAGATACGCAGTATTTT
CASSFGGGARDTQYF
>-|TRBJ2-7|TRBV7-9|-
TGTGCCAGCAGCTTAGGCCGGGACACCACCACTCACGAGCAGTACTTC
CASSLGRDTTTHEQYF
>few|TRBJ1-2|TRBV6-5|TRBD1
TGTGCCAGCACCATTTCAGGGGGCGCCCCGAGTGGCTACACCTTC
CASTISGGAPSGYTF
>-|TRBJ1-2|TRBV7-2|-
TGTGCCAGCAGCTTGCGGGGGTCCCAGGGAAACTATGGCTACACCTTC
CASSLRGSQGNYGYTF
>-|TRBJ2-1|TRBV19|-
TGTGCCAGTAGTATAAGAGGGAGCTCCTACAATGAGCAGTTCTTC
CASSIRGSSYNEQFF
>-|TRBJ1-5|TRBV6-1|-
TGTGCCAGCAGTGAAGCTAGAGGGAGGCAGCCCCAGCATTTT
CASSEARGRQPQHF
>few|TRBJ2-7|TRBV29-1|TRBD2
TGCAGCGTTGTAGAGGCTAGCGGGTACGAGCAGTACTTC
CSVVEASGYEQYF
>few|TRBJ2-2|TRBV7-3|TRBD1
TGTGCCAGCAGCCAGGGACAGGGAGTAGGAGGTACCGGGGAGCTGTTTTTT
CASSQGQGVGGTGELFF